Listed below are T cell receptor beta chains from one sample, sequenced in a study of tumor and adjacent non-tumor tissue in lung cancer. TCRdb redid the calling of the multiplex PCR reads with MiXCR, one entry per CDR3 protein. The sample yields 81,000 or so distinct CDR3 sequences, roughly 80% seen once. Sequencing was carried out using distant non-tumor lung tissue. The receptors were gathered from a man between 60 and 70 years old with non-small cell lung cancer. The CDR3 runs from the conserved cysteine through the conserved F or W. Each record gives: clone size, V gene, J gene, D gene, CDR3 protein, CDR3 DNA. The D gene is left open where the match is weak. The size field is filled for only some rows; it gives once, few, many or a size class.

abundance: .
v_gene: TRBV4-3
j_gene: TRBJ2-2
d_gene: .
CDR3aa: CASSPRLGGDGTGGLFF
CDR3nt: TGCGCCAGCAGCCCCAGACTGGGTGGGGACGGCACCGGGGGGCTATTTTTT

abundance: .
v_gene: TRBV4-1
j_gene: TRBJ2-1
d_gene: TRBD2
CDR3aa: CASSLVGGRAHDQFF
CDR3nt: TGCGCCAGCAGCCTGGTGGGCGGGAGGGCCCACGATCAGTTCTTC

abundance: .
v_gene: TRBV5-6
j_gene: TRBJ1-1
d_gene: .
CDR3aa: CASGLLECSEAFF
CDR3nt: TGTGCCAGCGGCTTGCTTGAGTGCAGTGAAGCTTTCTTT

abundance: .
v_gene: TRBV20-1
j_gene: TRBJ2-7
d_gene: TRBD2
CDR3aa: CSDGLAGGDEQHF
CDR3nt: TGCAGTGATGGACTAGCGGGCGGAGACGAGCAGCACTTC

abundance: .
v_gene: TRBV11-1
j_gene: TRBJ1-4
d_gene: .
CDR3aa: CASSPPREASEKLSF
CDR3nt: TGTGCCAGCAGCCCTCCCCGGGAGGCGTCTGAAAAACTGTCTTTT

abundance: .
v_gene: TRBV11-3
j_gene: TRBJ1-6
d_gene: .
CDR3aa: CASCDGYLPLHF
CDR3nt: TGTGCCAGCTGCGACGGTTACCTACCCCTCCACTTT

abundance: few
v_gene: TRBV11-2
j_gene: TRBJ2-2
d_gene: .
CDR3aa: CASSIRGWVDGNTGELFF
CDR3nt: TGTGCCAGCAGCATACGGGGTTGGGTGGATGGGAACACCGGGGAGCTGTTTTTT

abundance: .
v_gene: TRBV12-3/TRBV12-4
j_gene: TRBJ1-2
d_gene: .
CDR3aa: CASSPGHGNYGCTF
CDR3nt: TGTGCCAGCAGCCCGGGACACGGGAACTATGGGTGCACCTTC

abundance: .
v_gene: TRBV5-4
j_gene: TRBJ2-3
d_gene: .
CDR3aa: CASRSGEYTDTQYF
CDR3nt: TGTGCCAGCAGAAGTGGGGAGTACACAGATACGCAGTATTTT

abundance: .
v_gene: TRBV20-1
j_gene: TRBJ2-2
d_gene: .
CDR3aa: CSARFSENTRELYF
CDR3nt: TGCAGTGCTAGATTCTCCGAGAACACCCGGGAGCTGTATTTT

abundance: .
v_gene: TRBV11-3
j_gene: TRBJ1-4
d_gene: .
CDR3aa: CASSPSGHGITNEKLFF
CDR3nt: TGTGCCAGCAGCCCATCCGGACATGGGATCACTAATGAAAAACTGTTTTTT

abundance: .
v_gene: TRBV7-8
j_gene: TRBJ2-6
d_gene: .
CDR3aa: CASSLLAGFSWANVLTF
CDR3nt: TGTGCCAGCAGCTTACTAGCTGGGTTCTCTTGGGCCAACGTCCTTACTTTC

abundance: .
v_gene: TRBV12-3/TRBV12-4
j_gene: TRBJ2-7
d_gene: TRBD1
CDR3aa: CTSRGPAGGYEQYF
CDR3nt: TGTACCAGCAGGGGGCCGGCAGGGGGCTACGAGCAGTACTTC

abundance: .
v_gene: TRBV6-5
j_gene: TRBJ2-1
d_gene: TRBD2
CDR3aa: CASSARAGGGSYYEQFF
CDR3nt: TGTGCCAGCAGTGCGCGGGCGGGAGGGGGCTCCTACTATGAGCAGTTCTTC

abundance: .
v_gene: TRBV11-3
j_gene: TRBJ1-1
d_gene: .
CDR3aa: CVSNTKGRNSEAFF
CDR3nt: TGTGTCAGCAACACAAAGGGACGAAACTCTGAAGCTTTCTTT